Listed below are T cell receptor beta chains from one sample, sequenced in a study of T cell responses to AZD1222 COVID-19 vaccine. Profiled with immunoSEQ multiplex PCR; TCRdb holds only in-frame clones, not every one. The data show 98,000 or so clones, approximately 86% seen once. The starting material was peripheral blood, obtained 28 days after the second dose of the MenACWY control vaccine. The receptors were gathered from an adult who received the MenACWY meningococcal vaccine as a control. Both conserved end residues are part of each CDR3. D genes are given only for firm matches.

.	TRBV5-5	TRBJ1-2	CASSLVTDNLNYGYTF	TGTGCCAGCAGCTTGGTAACCGACAACCTTAACTATGGCTACACCTTC
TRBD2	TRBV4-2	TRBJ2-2	CASSLRGGLDGELFF	TGTGCCAGCAGCCTGCGGGGGGGCCTGGACGGGGAGCTGTTTTTT
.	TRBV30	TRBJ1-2	CAWSVGGVGYTF	TGTGCCTGGAGTGTTGGAGGGGTTGGCTACACCTTC
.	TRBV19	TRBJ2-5	CASSIGGAGETQYF	TGTGCCAGTAGTATAGGAGGGGCGGGAGAGACCCAGTACTTC
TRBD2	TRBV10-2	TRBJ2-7	CASSHSGGATYEQYF	TGCGCCAGCAGTCATAGCGGGGGGGCTACCTACGAGCAGTACTTC
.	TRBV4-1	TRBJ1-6	CASSQDRVRQHNSPLHF	TGCGCCAGCAGCCAAGATAGGGTGAGGCAGCATAATTCACCCCTCCACTTT
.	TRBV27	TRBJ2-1	CASSFRGDEQFF	TGTGCCAGCAGTTTCCGGGGAGATGAGCAGTTCTTC
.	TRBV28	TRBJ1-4	CASRGDITNEKLFF	TGTGCCAGCAGGGGGGACATTACCAACGAAAAACTGTTTTTT
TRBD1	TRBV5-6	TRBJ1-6	CASSLQGGLHSPLHF	TGTGCCAGCAGCTTGCAGGGGGGCTTGCATTCACCCCTCCACTTT
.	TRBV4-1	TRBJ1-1	CASSQGFSDQAFF	TGCGCCAGCAGCCAAGGGTTCTCCGACCAAGCTTTCTTT
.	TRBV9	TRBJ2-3	CASRQMYTTDTQYF	TGTGCCAGCAGACAGATGTATACCACAGATACGCAGTATTTT
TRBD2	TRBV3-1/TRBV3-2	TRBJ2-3	CASSHTSGAHRVISTDTQYF	TGTGCCAGCAGCCACACCAGCGGGGCGCACCGGGTTATAAGCACAGATACGCAGTATTTT
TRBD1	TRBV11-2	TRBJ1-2	CASRRGQENYGYTF	TGTGCCAGCAGGAGGGGACAGGAAAACTATGGCTACACCTTC
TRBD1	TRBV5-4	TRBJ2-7	CASSFAGGNVREQYF	TGTGCCAGCAGCTTTGCAGGGGGTAATGTAAGAGAGCAGTACTTC
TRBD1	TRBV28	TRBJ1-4	CASSSTSGQGAKKLFF	TGTGCCAGCAGTTCCACCTCGGGACAGGGGGCTAAAAAACTGTTTTTT
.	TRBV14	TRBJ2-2	CASSQAAISNTGELFF	TGTGCCAGCAGCCAAGCCGCCATAAGTAACACCGGGGAGCTGTTTTTT
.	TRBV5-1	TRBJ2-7	CASSLGGGYEQYF	TGCGCCAGCAGCTTGGGGGGAGGATACGAGCAGTACTTC